This TCR beta chain was documented in a study of cytomegalovirus exposure and HLA in healthy donors. Turning to this clone: Its antigen remains unidentified.

This CDR3 has 16 residues. The V segment lost 4 bases and the J segment 1 base; nucleotides outside the gene matches: 3. Germline CDR1 is ENHRY and CDR2 is SYGVKD. The study ran its PCR with 60 Vbeta and 13 Jbeta primers. TCRdb keeps only in-frame clones here, not all; method: immunoSEQ multiplex PCR. Of around 95,000 clones listed, less than 85% are singletons. Regarding the study as a whole: In an earlier analysis, most TCR beta V segments were productive about 87% or about 30% of the time.

This TCR came from a male donor in good health and CMV-seronegative. Sequenced material: PBMCs. The J gene is TRBJ2-2, the V gene TRBV10-3; TRBD2 matches at 10 bases. CDR3: CAISARTSGNTGELFF. CDR3 bases: TGTGCCATCAGTGCCCGGACTAGCGGGAACACCGGGGAGCTGTTTTTT.